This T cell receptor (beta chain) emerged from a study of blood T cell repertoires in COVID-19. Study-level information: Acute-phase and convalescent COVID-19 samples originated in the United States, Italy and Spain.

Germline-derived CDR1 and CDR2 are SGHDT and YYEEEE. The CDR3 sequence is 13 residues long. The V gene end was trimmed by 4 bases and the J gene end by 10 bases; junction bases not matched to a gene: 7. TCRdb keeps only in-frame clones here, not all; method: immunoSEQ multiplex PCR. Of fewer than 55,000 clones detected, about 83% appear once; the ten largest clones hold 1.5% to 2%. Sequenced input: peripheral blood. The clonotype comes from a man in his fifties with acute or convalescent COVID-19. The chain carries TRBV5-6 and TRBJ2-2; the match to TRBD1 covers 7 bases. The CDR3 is CASSQTGYPELFF. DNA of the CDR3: TGTGCCAGCAGCCAGACAGGGTATCCGGAGCTGTTTTTT.